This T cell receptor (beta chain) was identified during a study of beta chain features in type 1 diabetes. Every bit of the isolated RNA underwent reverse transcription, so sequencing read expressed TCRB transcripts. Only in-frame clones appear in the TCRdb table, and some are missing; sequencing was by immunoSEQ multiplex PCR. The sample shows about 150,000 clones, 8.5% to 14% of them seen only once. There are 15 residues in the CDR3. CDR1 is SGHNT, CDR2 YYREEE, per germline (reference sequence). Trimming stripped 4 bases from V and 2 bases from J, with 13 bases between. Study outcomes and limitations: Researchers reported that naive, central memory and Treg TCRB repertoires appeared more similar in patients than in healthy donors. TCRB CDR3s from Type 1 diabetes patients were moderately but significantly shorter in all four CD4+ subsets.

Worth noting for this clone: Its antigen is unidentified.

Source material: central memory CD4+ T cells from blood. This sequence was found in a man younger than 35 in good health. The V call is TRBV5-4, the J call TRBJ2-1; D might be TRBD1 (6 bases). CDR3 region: CASSQDRNPYNEQFF. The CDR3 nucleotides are TGTGCCAGCAGCCAAGACAGGAACCCCTACAATGAGCAGTTCTTC.